The 19 T cell receptor beta chains in this list originate from one sample, sequenced in a study of T cells after yellow fever vaccination (dated 2019 in TCRdb). To prepare the library, 5' RACE was applied. The listed sequencing device is Illumina NovaSeq 6000. Using fastp trimming at Q25 and MiXCR clonotype assembly, TCRdb reanalyzed the public sequencing data and kept in-frame beta chains. Entries that share a CDR3 protein sequence are merged under the most common genes and DNA. This sample gives fewer than 450,000 distinct CDR3 sequences in total; about 4% of them show up just once. More than 20% of the sample rests with the top ten. The label giving this sample's treatment or condition can be read as: live attenuated yellow fever vaccine strain. Sequencing was performed on PBMCs, taken 5 days after the yellow fever booster vaccination. The receptors were sampled from a man aged 18 to 29 who received the YFV17D yellow fever vaccine.

This clonotype came up many times. This rearrangement joins TRBV12-3 or TRBV12-4 to TRBJ2-3; TRBD2 matches at 7 bases. CDR3 size: 13 residues. Unmatched junction bases numbered 1, after V lost 5 bases and J lost 2 bases. The CDR3 nucleotides are TGTGCCAGCAGTCGGGACTACACAGATACGCAGTATTTT. Protein sequence: CASSRDYTDTQYF.

This clonotype was recorded a few times. This chain connects TRBV5-1 to TRBJ1-1, with D uncertain. Per germline, CDR1 SGHRS and CDR2 YFSETQ. The V gene lost 4 bases and the J gene lost 1 base, with 11 bases spanning the gap. CDR3 length: 14 amino acids. This chain's CDR3 is CASSPTRQNTEAFF. Written as DNA, the CDR3 is TGCGCCAGCAGCCCGACCCGGCAGAACACTGAAGCTTTCTTT. The full variable domain, completed using reference TRBV5-1 and TRBJ1-1, is KAGVTQTPRYLIKTRGQQVTLSCSPISGHRSVSWYQQTPGQGLQFLFEYFSETQRNKGNFPGRFSGRQFSNSRSEMNVSTLELGDSALYLCASSPTRQNTEAFFGQGTRLTVV.

The chain employs TRBV19 and TRBJ2-7, with D possibly being TRBD1 (6 bases). The CDR3 spans 9 residues. Trimming removed 9 bases at V and 10 bases at J, with 10 bases between. Germline CDR1 and CDR2: LNHDA and SQIVND (reference sequence). CDR3 in amino acids: CARGDKQYV. The CDR3 bases are TGTGCCAGGGGGGACAAACAGTACGTC.

This clonotype was detected ten times or more. CDR3 nucleotides: TGCGCCAGCAGCTTGGGGGACAGGGGAACAGATACGCAGTATTTT. Its translation is CASSLGDRGTDTQYF. The V and J genes are TRBV5-1 and TRBJ2-3; 10 bases align to TRBD1. CDR1 is SGHRS and CDR2 is YFSETQ in the germline V gene. The J segment lost 3 bases and the V segment lost 0 bases, leaving 1 base of the junction unmatched. CDR3 size: 15 residues.

This clonotype was detected only a few times. The chain uses TRBV4-3 and TRBJ2-1, with 9 bases matching TRBD2. Germline V gene data show CDR1 as LGHNA and CDR2 as YSLEER. With V trimmed by 0 bases and J by 10 bases, 22 bases remained unmatched. The CDR3 totals 20 residues. The CDR3 region has the DNA TGCGCCAGCAGCCAAGATCTCTTCTCCCTAGTCAGCGGGGGGAGGAAGGAGCAGTTCTTC. It encodes CASSQDLFSLVSGGRKEQFF.

This clonotype came up a few times. The rearrangement uses TRBV10-3 and TRBJ2-1, with D hard to call. This CDR3 spans 13 amino acids. Germline CDR1 is ENHRY and CDR2 is SYGVKD. With 6 bases removed from V and 0 bases from J, the gap between germline ends came to 6 bases. In DNA, the CDR3 is TGTGCCATCAGGGACCCCTCCTACAATGAGCAGTTCTTC. This sequence encodes CAIRDPSYNEQFF.

This clonotype was picked up a small number of times. The chain employs TRBV9 and TRBJ1-5; D unclear. CDR1 and CDR2 from the germline V gene are SGDLS and YYNGEE. V was shortened by 1 base and J by 10 bases, with 15 bases between the two germline ends. There are 14 residues in the CDR3. This CDR3 is CASSVKGTGSPQHF. CDR3 nucleotide sequence: TGTGCCAGCAGCGTAAAAGGTACGGGGTCACCCCAGCATTTT.

This chain joins TRBV12-3 or TRBV12-4 and TRBJ2-5; 10 bases fit TRBD2. V was pared by 5 bases and J by 2 bases, with 8 bases of the junction left unmatched. This CDR3 is built from 16 residues. In nucleotides, the CDR3 is TGTGCCAGCAGTATACAGCGGGGGGGGGGACAAGAGACCCAGTACTTC. Its translation is CASSIQRGGGQETQYF.

This clonotype was seen ten or more times. The J gene is TRBJ1-2, the V gene TRBV6-5; D is uncertain. Trimming removed 7 bases at V and 3 bases at J, with 12 bases between. In germline, CDR1 is MNHEY, CDR2 SVGAGI. The CDR3 contains 13 residues. CDR3 sequence: CASTSWTDYGYTF. Here the CDR3 DNA reads TGTGCCAGCACCTCTTGGACGGACTATGGCTACACCTTC.

The CDR3 is CASSYSIARKGNQETQYF. The CDR3 bases are TGTGCCAGCAGTTATTCTATAGCCCGGAAGGGGAACCAAGAGACCCAGTACTTC. The chain recombines TRBV28 with TRBJ2-5; a weak D match, TRBD1 (5 bases). CDR1 and CDR2 (germline): MDHEN, SYDVKM. This CDR3 region has 18 residues. The V gene lost 4 bases and the J gene lost 0 bases, with 21 bases spanning the gap.

The chain recombines TRBV5-4 with TRBJ2-1; 7 nucleotides match TRBD1. Germline V gene sequence: CDR1 SGHNT, CDR2 YYREEE (reference sequence). The junction had 5 bases not matched to a gene; V was cut back by 4 bases and J by 4 bases. The CDR3 is 14 residues long. The CDR3 region has the DNA TGTGCCAGCAGCCAAGGACAGGAGTACAATGAGCAGTTCTTC. This encodes CASSQGQEYNEQFF. Full variable domain (remainder filled in from reference TRBV5-4 and TRBJ2-1): ETGVTQSPTHLIKTRGQQVTLRCSSQSGHNTVSWYQQALGQGPQFIFQYYREEENGRGNFPPRFSGLQFPNYSSELNVNALELDDSALYLCASSQGQEYNEQFFGPGTRLTVL.

Note on this clonotype: A junction boundary mismatches the germline segment, possibly from a read error. This sequence joins TRBV4-3 and TRBJ2-1; a possible D gene is TRBD2 (5 bases). Looked up from germline, CDR1 is LGHNA and CDR2 is YSLEER. The length of the CDR3 is 18 residues. The CDR3 DNA is TGCGCCAGCAGCCAAGACCCCCTAGCTTTTAGCTCCTCCAATGAGCAGTTCTTC. It translates to CASSQDPLAFSSSNEQFF.

This clonotype was observed a few times. The chain employs TRBV6-1 and TRBJ2-7, with 12 positions matching TRBD2. The CDR3 runs to 15 residues. Germline lookup yields CDR1 MNHNS and CDR2 SASEGT. The ends lost 1 base at V and 6 bases at J; junction bases unmatched: 4. The CDR3 coding sequence is TGTGCCAGCAGTGAAGGGACTAGCGGGGTGGCCGAGCAGTACGTC. As protein: CASSEGTSGVAEQYV.

The chain links TRBV4-3 to TRBJ2-2; unclear D gene. Trimming cost V 0 bases and J 0 bases, with 5 bases left between them. Germline CDR1 LGHNA, CDR2 YSLEER. The CDR3 runs to 15 residues. The CDR3 reads CASSQEIANTGELFF. CDR3 nucleotides: TGCGCCAGCAGCCAAGAGATCGCGAACACCGGGGAGCTGTTTTTT.

There are many counts of this clonotype. The J gene is TRBJ1-1, the V gene TRBV12-3 or TRBV12-4, with 7 bases matching TRBD1. The CDR3 totals 16 residues. The J segment lost 4 bases and the V segment lost 8 bases, leaving 16 bases of the junction unmatched. The CDR3 loop is CASRPDRWWGSTEAFF. CDR3 DNA sequence: TGTGCCAGCCGCCCGGACAGGTGGTGGGGGAGCACTGAAGCTTTCTTT.

This chain joins TRBV6-6 and TRBJ1-3, with TRBD1 identical over 7 bases. The CDR3 covers 14 residues. CDR1 is MNHNY and CDR2 is SVGAGI in the germline V gene (reference sequence). The J segment lost 2 bases and the V segment lost 4 bases, leaving 2 bases of the junction unmatched. This chain's CDR3 is CASSWTGAGNTIYF. The CDR3 DNA sequence: TGTGCCAGCAGTTGGACAGGAGCTGGAAACACCATATATTTT.

This clonotype came up many times. This sequence joins TRBV7-3 and TRBJ2-5; TRBD1 matches 9 bases. CDR3 length: 13 amino acids. Losses at the gene ends were 5 bases for V and 5 bases for J; bases not matched to a gene: 3. Looked up from germline, CDR1 is SGHTA and CDR2 is FQGTGA. CDR3 DNA sequence: TGTGCCAGCAGCCAGGGGACAGGGGAGACCCAGTACTTC. It codes for CASSQGTGETQYF.

This clonotype came up a few times. The chain joins TRBV7-9 to TRBJ2-7, with 7 nucleotides matching TRBD2. CDR3 size: 13 residues. Germline trimming cut 2 bases from V and 6 bases from J; bases unmatched to any gene: 4. CDR1 and CDR2 (germline): SEHNR, FQNEAQ (reference sequence). The CDR3 region is CASSLNGGSEQYF. The CDR3 nucleotides are TGTGCCAGCAGCTTAAACGGGGGGAGCGAGCAGTACTTC.

The J gene is TRBJ2-2, the V gene TRBV10-3, with 7 positions matching TRBD2. J was trimmed by 1 base and V by 3 bases; bases with no gene match: 5. Per the germline V gene, CDR1 is ENHRY and CDR2 is SYGVKD. There are 16 residues in the CDR3. CDR3 amino acids: CAISDQGLENTGELFF. In nucleotides, the CDR3 is TGTGCCATCAGTGATCAAGGACTAGAGAACACCGGGGAGCTGTTTTTT.